This T cell receptor (beta chain) was found in a study of blood T cell repertoires in COVID-19. Germline trimming cut 2 bases from V and 4 bases from J; bases unmatched to any gene: 4. This CDR3 spans 14 amino acids. Germline V gives CDR1 MDHEN, CDR2 SYDVKM. Per the original methods: Using reference gene primer amplification, nucleated cell counts were estimated. The repertoire was sequenced with immunoSEQ multiplex PCR; TCRdb's copy has only in-frame clones and lacks some. That table gives V, J and clone size, and the DNA gave D and trimming. The sample records about 25,000 clones, roughly 82% being singletons.

The sequenced sample consisted of peripheral blood. The clonotype comes from an elderly man with active or convalescent COVID-19. The chain links TRBV28 to TRBJ2-7, with 8 nucleotides matching TRBD1. The CDR3 bases are TGTGCCAGCAGTTTAGGGACAGGCGGATACGAGCAGTACTTC. Protein product: CASSLGTGGYEQYF.